Listed here is a single TCR beta chain. TCRdb keeps only in-frame clones here, not all; method: immunoSEQ multiplex PCR. This table has 90,000 or so clones, roughly 90% appearing once. The length of the CDR3 is 14 residues. CDR1 and CDR2 from the germline V gene are MNHEY and SVGAGI. V lost 7 bases, J lost 4 bases, and 14 bases lay in between. The data belong to a study of T cell responses to AZD1222 COVID-19 vaccine. The J gene is TRBJ1-5, the V gene TRBV6-5; possible D gene TRBD1, 5 bases. The specimen comprised peripheral blood, sampled 28 days after the second AZD1222 dose. The source of this sequence is an adult who received the AZD1222 COVID-19 vaccine. The CDR3 nucleotides are TGTGCCAGCAAAAACCCCAGGGATAATCAGCCCCAGCATTTT. It encodes CASKNPRDNQPQHF.